Each of the 32 T cell receptor beta chains below was sequenced from the same sample in a study of blood T cell repertoires in COVID-19. The data were produced by immunoSEQ multiplex PCR, yet TCRdb's version contains in-frame clones alone and is incomplete. The sample consists of some 400,000 clones, roughly 86% of them appearing once. The sequencing input was peripheral blood. These receptors all stem from a woman aged 55-69 years with COVID-19, enrolled during active disease.

Of note for this clone: Other nucleotide sequences from this sample produce the same CDR3. The chain is built from TRBV5-1 and TRBJ1-5; no clear D. The CDR3 contains 15 residues. V shed 0 bases and J shed 0 bases, with 7 bases lying between them. Germline CDR1 SGHRS, CDR2 YFSETQ. CDR3 nucleotides: TGCGCCAGCAGCTTGGGCGGGAATAGCAATCAGCCCCAGCATTTT. Protein: CASSLGGNSNQPQHF.

The rearrangement joins TRBV5-1 to TRBJ2-3; the match to TRBD1 covers 9 bases. Germline V lookup: CDR1 SGHRS, CDR2 YFSETQ. With V trimmed by 4 bases and J by 6 bases, 3 bases remained unmatched. CDR3 length equals 13 residues. The CDR3 region has the DNA TGCGCCAGCAGCAAAGGACAGGGGGATACGCAGTATTTT. It translates to CASSKGQGDTQYF.

The chain is built from TRBV28 and TRBJ1-1; D gene ambiguous. The CDR3 length is 11 residues. Germline-derived CDR1 and CDR2 are MDHEN and SYDVKM. V gave up 10 bases and J gave up 6 bases, with 12 bases separating them. CDR3 region: CATGLGAEAFF. CDR3 coding DNA: TGTGCCACCGGGTTGGGAGCTGAAGCTTTCTTT.

The chain carries TRBV10-1 and TRBJ1-5; TRBD1 is a possible D gene (5 bases). CDR1 and CDR2 from the germline V gene are WNHNN and SYGVQD (reference sequence). Deletions cut 3 bases from V and 0 bases from J, with 15 bases between. The CDR3 loop spans 17 amino acids. The CDR3 here is CASSEDSQSYSNQPQHF. CDR3 in DNA: TGCGCCAGCAGTGAAGACAGTCAATCCTATAGCAATCAGCCCCAGCATTTT.

The rearrangement uses TRBV10-3 and TRBJ1-5; 7 bases map to TRBD1. Trimming took 10 bases from V and 0 from J; bases not matched to a gene: 6. The CDR3 runs to 14 residues. Germline assignment: CDR1 ENHRY and CDR2 SYGVKD. CDR3 sequence reads: CATQGTDSNQPQHF. CDR3 DNA sequence: TGTGCCACCCAGGGGACAGATAGCAATCAGCCCCAGCATTTT.

The CDR3 region is CASSQGTSPEQYF. CDR3 bases: TGTGCCAGCAGCCAAGGGACTAGCCCGGAGCAGTACTTC. The V and J genes are TRBV3-1 (or the pseudogene TRBV3-2) and TRBJ2-7, with 8 bases matching TRBD2. V was clipped by 1 base and J by 7 bases; unmatched bases: 3. The CDR3 loop spans 13 amino acids. Germline CDR1 reads LGHDT; CDR2 reads YNNKEL (reference sequence).

The J gene is TRBJ1-1, the V gene TRBV4-2, with no clear D. The CDR3 consists of 12 residues. Germline assignment: CDR1 LGHNA and CDR2 YNFKEQ. Trimming removed 0 bases at V and 10 bases at J, with 9 bases between. CDR3 amino acids: CASSQESGGAFF. Here the CDR3 DNA reads TGTGCCAGCAGCCAAGAGTCCGGCGGAGCTTTCTTT.

This chain uses TRBV7-3 with TRBJ1-3; 9 bases agree with TRBD1. CDR3 length: 15 residues. Per the germline V gene, CDR1 is SGHTA and CDR2 is FQGTGA. V trimming: 5 bases; J trimming: 3 bases; junction bases outside the gene matches: 5. The CDR3 region has the DNA TGTGCCAGCAGCGCCACAGGGGGCGGTGGAAACACCATATATTTT. As protein: CASSATGGGGNTIYF.

The genes are TRBV16 and TRBJ2-7; 11 bases line up with TRBD1. Germline-derived CDR1 and CDR2 are KGHSY and FQNENV. This CDR3 spans 16 amino acids. V trimming: 4 bases; J trimming: 2 bases; junction bases outside the gene matches: 7. The CDR3: CASSPHPGQGAYEQYF. The CDR3, as DNA: TGTGCCAGCAGCCCTCACCCGGGACAGGGGGCCTACGAGCAGTACTTC. Using reference TRBV16 and TRBJ2-7 for the parts outside the CDR3, the full variable domain is GEEVAQTPKHLVRGEGQKAKLYCAPIKGHSYVFWYQQVLKNEFKFLISFQNENVFDETGMPKERFSAKCLPNSPCSLEIQATKLEDSAVYFCASSPHPGQGAYEQYFGPGTRLTVT.

This clone was seen a few times. The V gene is TRBV5-1, the J gene TRBJ1-5; tentative D call: TRBD1 (6 bases). Germline CDR1 and CDR2: SGHRS and YFSETQ. CDR3 length: 13 residues. V was pared by 1 base and J by 7 bases, with 9 bases between. CDR3 sequence (DNA): TGCGCCAGCAGCTTGTCAGGGGCCCAGCCCCAGCATTTT. The encoded protein is CASSLSGAQPQHF.

The genes are TRBV5-1 and TRBJ2-2; D not certain. Germline V gene data show CDR1 as SGHRS and CDR2 as YFSETQ. The germline V and J ends were trimmed by 0 bases and 5 bases, with 8 bases remaining between them. This CDR3 region has 14 residues. CDR3 nucleotides: TGCGCCAGCAGCTTGGTCGGGTCGACCGGGGAGCTGTTTTTT. Its translation is CASSLVGSTGELFF.

The V and J genes are TRBV7-9 and TRBJ2-1, with 9 bases fitting TRBD1. CDR1 and CDR2 from the germline V gene are SEHNR and FQNEAQ (reference sequence). The CDR3 is made up of 16 amino acids. Trimming removed 3 bases from V and 4 bases from J; junction bases left unmatched: 7. This CDR3 is CASSFPSGTGYNEQFF. The CDR3 coding sequence is TGTGCCAGCAGCTTTCCCTCCGGGACAGGGTACAATGAGCAGTTCTTC. The variable domain in full, completed from reference TRBV7-9 and TRBJ2-1, reads DTGVSQNPRHKITKRGQNVTFRCDPISEHNRLYWYRQTLGQGPEFLTYFQNEAQLEKSRLLSDRFSAERPKGSFSTLEIQRTEQGDSAMYLCASSFPSGTGYNEQFFGPGTRLTVL.

The chain joins TRBV10-2 to TRBJ1-2; 8 nucleotides align to TRBD1. This CDR3 region has 14 residues. Germline loops: CDR1 WSHSY, CDR2 SAAADI. V shed 8 bases and J 0 bases; nucleotides not matched to a gene: 5. The CDR3 spells CASGKTGANYGYTF. The CDR3 bases are TGCGCCAGCGGGAAGACAGGGGCTAACTATGGCTACACCTTC.

V is TRBV12-3 or TRBV12-4 and J is TRBJ1-5; D gene ambiguous. The length of the CDR3 is 12 residues. V lost 10 bases to trimming and J lost 5 bases, with 12 bases between them. The CDR3 loop is CATGESYQPQHF. The DNA for the CDR3 is TGTGCCACCGGAGAGAGCTATCAGCCCCAGCATTTT.

Comments on this clone: The identical CDR3 is also encoded by other nucleotide sequences in the sample. The genes are TRBV11-2 and TRBJ2-2, with 13 nucleotides matching TRBD2. Germline CDR1 reads SGHAT; CDR2 reads FQNNGV. This CDR3 has 15 amino acids. V trimming: 4 bases; J trimming: 6 bases; junction bases outside the gene matches: 2. CDR3 sequence reads: CASSWTSGGAGELFF. The CDR3 DNA sequence: TGTGCCAGCAGCTGGACTAGCGGGGGAGCCGGGGAGCTGTTTTTT.

This rearrangement joins TRBV7-8 to TRBJ2-5; perhaps TRBD2 as D (7 bases). Germline V CDR1 and CDR2: SGHVS, FQNEAQ. With 5 bases removed from V and 5 bases from J, the gap between germline ends came to 18 bases. This CDR3 spans 15 amino acids. As DNA, the CDR3 is TGTGCCAGCAGCCGAGGAAATGCGGGGGCTGAGACCCAGTACTTC. Its translation is CASSRGNAGAETQYF. Full variable domain (remainder filled in from reference TRBV7-8 and TRBJ2-5): GAGVSQSPRYKVAKRGQDVALRCDPISGHVSLFWYQQALGQGPEFLTYFQNEAQLDKSGLPSDRFFAERPEGSVSTLKIQRTQQEDSAVYLCASSRGNAGAETQYFGPGTRLLVL.

The chain has TRBV10-2 and TRBJ1-6, with TRBD1 as a possible D gene (5 bases). Trimming stripped 3 bases from V and 7 bases from J, with 13 bases between. The germline CDR1 and CDR2 sequences are WSHSY and SAAADI. CDR3 length: 15 residues. In DNA, the CDR3 is TGCGCCAGCAGTGATTCAGGGAATACCAATTCACCCCTCCACTTT. This gives the protein CASSDSGNTNSPLHF.

The rearrangement links TRBV3-1 (or the pseudogene TRBV3-2) to TRBJ2-7, with D possibly matching TRBD1 (5 bases). V gave up 4 bases and J gave up 2 bases, with 15 bases separating them. The CDR3 runs 15 residues. The germline V gene has CDR1 LGHDT and CDR2 YNNKEL (reference sequence). The DNA of the CDR3 is TGTGCCAGCAGCCCGCCGGACACAAGCGCCTACGAGCAGTACTTC. It encodes CASSPPDTSAYEQYF.

The chain uses TRBV6-6 and TRBJ1-5, with TRBD1 matching over 8 bases. CDR3 length: 17 residues. Germline values: CDR1 MNHNY, CDR2 SVGAGI (reference sequence). The trim removed 5 bases at V and 2 bases at J, leaving 11 bases unmatched. CDR3 amino acids: CASSLTTGTGGNQPQHF. CDR3 coding DNA: TGTGCCAGCAGTCTTACTACCGGGACAGGAGGCAATCAGCCCCAGCATTTT.

The V gene is TRBV20-1, the J gene TRBJ2-7; 9 nucleotides agree with TRBD1. Germline lookup yields CDR1 DFQATT and CDR2 SNEGSKA (reference sequence). The CDR3 contains 11 residues. DNA of the CDR3: TGCAAGGGGGACAGGGCCTACGAGCAGTACTTC. The encoded protein is CKGDRAYEQYF.

CDR3 region: CGYRQSSYNSPLHF. The CDR3 region has the DNA TGTGGCTACCGACAGAGCTCCTATAATTCACCCCTCCACTTT. This chain connects TRBV6-5 to TRBJ1-6, with a weak D call TRBD1 (5 bases). CDR1 and CDR2 from the germline V gene are MNHEY and SVGAGI. The CDR3 covers 14 residues.

The V and J genes are TRBV5-5 and TRBJ2-5; perhaps TRBD2 as D (6 bases). Germline V CDR1 and CDR2: SGHKS, YYEKEE (reference sequence). The CDR3 spans 13 residues. V was trimmed by 4 bases and J by 5 bases, leaving 12 bases between them. In DNA form, the CDR3 reads TGTGCCAGCAGCCCCGGAGGGGCGGAGACCCAGTACTTC. As protein: CASSPGGAETQYF.

Written as DNA, the CDR3 is TGTGCCAGCAGCTTAAACGGAGCCTACGAGCAGTACTTC. Encoded protein: CASSLNGAYEQYF. The chain combines TRBV7-3 with TRBJ2-7; D not resolved. The V gene lost 1 base and the J gene lost 2 bases, with 6 bases spanning the gap. Germline CDR1 is SGHTA and CDR2 is FQGTGA. This CDR3 has 13 amino acids.

The V and J genes are TRBV9 and TRBJ2-6; TRBD2 matches 8 bases. Losses at the gene ends were 0 bases for V and 0 bases for J; bases not matched to a gene: 5. Germline CDR1 and CDR2: SGDLS and YYNGEE. The CDR3 is made up of 18 amino acids. CDR3 residues: CASSVGGGFISGANVLTF. The DNA of the CDR3 is TGTGCCAGCAGCGTAGGCGGGGGGTTCATCTCTGGGGCCAACGTCCTGACTTTC.

In its sample, this clone was seen a few times. This chain uses TRBV7-6 with TRBJ2-1, with 9 positions matching TRBD1. The trim removed 4 bases at V and 8 bases at J, leaving 9 bases unmatched. The CDR3 runs 15 residues. The germline V gene has CDR1 SGHVS and CDR2 FNYEAQ. The CDR3 reads CASSWPGQGIDEQFF. The CDR3 DNA follows: TGTGCCAGCAGCTGGCCGGGACAGGGTATCGATGAGCAGTTCTTC.

This clone was picked up one time. The rearrangement links TRBV27 to TRBJ2-2; 10 nucleotides match TRBD2. After removal of 2 bases from V and 4 bases from J, the junction contained 7 bases not matched to a gene. The CDR3 has 17 amino acids. The germline CDR1 and CDR2 sequences are MNHEY and SMNVEV (reference sequence). CDR3 bases: TGTGCCAGCAGTTTAAAAGCGGGGGGGCAATCCACCGGGGAGCTGTTTTTT. Protein product: CASSLKAGGQSTGELFF.

The chain has TRBV6-6 and TRBJ2-5; TRBD1 agrees at 12 bases. Trimming cost V 6 bases and J 4 bases; bases outside gene matches: 6. The CDR3 is made up of 15 amino acids. The germline gives CDR1 MNHNY, CDR2 SVGAGI (reference sequence). CDR3 nucleotide sequence: TGTGCCAGCAGCGGCCGGGACAGGGGGCGAGAGACCCAGTACTTC. Translating it yields CASSGRDRGRETQYF.

This chain links TRBV7-2 with TRBJ1-1; TRBD1 aligns across 8 bases. The CDR3 is 14 amino acids. Germline V gene sequence: CDR1 SGHTA, CDR2 FQGNSA. Trimming removed 5 bases from V and 10 bases from J; junction bases left unmatched: 12. The CDR3 spells CASSLVGQGDVAFF. CDR3 DNA sequence: TGTGCCAGCAGCCTCGTAGGACAGGGTGACGTAGCTTTCTTT.

The chain links TRBV5-4 to TRBJ1-6; the match to TRBD1 covers 7 bases. Germline V gene lookup returns CDR1 SGHNT and CDR2 YYREEE (reference sequence). CDR3 length equals 17 residues. After removal of 3 bases from V and 10 bases from J, the junction contained 16 bases not matched to a gene. The chain's CDR3 is CASSSHRDSQLVSPLHF. The CDR3, as DNA: TGTGCCAGCAGCTCACACCGGGACAGCCAATTGGTCTCACCCCTCCACTTT.

The V call is TRBV6-1, the J call TRBJ2-3; D not certain. The germline CDR1 and CDR2 sequences are MNHNS and SASEGT. The CDR3 loop spans 15 amino acids. The V end was cut by 1 base, the J end by 0 bases, with 8 bases between. CDR3 region: CASSEVFSSTDTQYF. As DNA, the CDR3 is TGTGCCAGCAGTGAAGTCTTCTCTAGCACAGATACGCAGTATTTT.

V is TRBV2 and J is TRBJ2-5; TRBD2 agrees at 10 bases. CDR3 length: 18 residues. CDR1 is SNHLY and CDR2 is FYNNEI in the germline V gene. The junction had 12 bases not matched to a gene; V was cut back by 3 bases and J by 2 bases. The CDR3 DNA reads TGTGCCAGCAGTGAGTTTAGGGCTAGCGGGGGCCGTCAAGAGACCCAGTACTTC. Translation: CASSEFRASGGRQETQYF.

This chain connects TRBV5-1 to TRBJ1-3; 8 bases fit TRBD1. This CDR3 has 14 residues. Germline V gene sequence: CDR1 SGHRS, CDR2 YFSETQ. V was pared by 4 bases and J by 4 bases, with 4 bases of the junction left unmatched. The CDR3 DNA is TGCGCCAGCAGCCCCCGGACAGGGGGAAACACCATATATTTT. This sequence encodes CASSPRTGGNTIYF. Supplemented by reference TRBV5-1 and TRBJ1-3, the full variable domain reads KAGVTQTPRYLIKTRGQQVTLSCSPISGHRSVSWYQQTPGQGLQFLFEYFSETQRNKGNFPGRFSGRQFSNSRSEMNVSTLELGDSALYLCASSPRTGGNTIYFGEGSWLTVV.